This TCR beta chain comes out of a study of blood T cell repertoires in COVID-19. TCRdb's table, derived via immunoSEQ multiplex PCR, lists solely in-frame clones and lacks some. The sample contains hundreds of thousands of clones, about 88% of which appear only once. Between the trimmed V and J ends, which lost 0 bases and 1 base, there was a span of 4 bases. CDR1 SGHNT and CDR2 YYREEE come from the germline V gene (reference sequence). The CDR3 covers 13 residues. Sequenced sample: peripheral blood. The clonotype was recovered from a woman aged 55-75 years with COVID-19, enrolled during active disease. The rearrangement joins TRBV5-4 to TRBJ2-5; D gene uncertain. CDR3 in DNA: TGTGCCAGCAGCTTGGCTCCCCAAGAGACCCAGTACTTC. It codes for CASSLAPQETQYF.